The present T cell receptor beta chain was sequenced within a study of blood T cell repertoires in COVID-19. Study summary: The United States, Italy and Spain supplied acute and convalescent COVID-19 samples. Nucleic acid was either cDNA or gDNA, and it came from T cells, B-cell-depleted T cells, or PBMCs.

Per the authors' pipeline: Amplification with reference gene primers provided the estimates of nucleated cell counts. The table came from immunoSEQ multiplex PCR; TCRdb's copy has only in-frame clones and leaves some out. V and J calls and clone size are those listed in that table; D and trimming were worked out from the DNA. Among more than 110,000 clones listed, around 87% were seen once. Trimming cost V 1 base and J 7 bases, with 8 bases left between them. The CDR3 is 14 residues long. Germline values: CDR1 MGHRA, CDR2 YSYEKL. The material sequenced was peripheral blood. This receptor was taken from a human donor in a cohort sampled during active COVID-19. This chain uses TRBV4-1 with TRBJ2-6, with D possibly matching TRBD2 (6 bases). The CDR3 loop reads CASSQVGGANVLTF. DNA of the CDR3: TGCGCCAGCAGCCAAGTGGGGGGTGCCAACGTCCTGACTTTC.